These 28 T cell receptor beta chains originate from one sample sequenced in a study of cytomegalovirus exposure and HLA in healthy donors. PCR involved 60 Vbeta and 13 Jbeta primers. The method was immunoSEQ multiplex PCR; TCRdb's version includes in-frame clones alone and lacks a portion of them. The sample has about 78,000 clones, roughly 72% seen once. Source material: PBMCs. The receptors shown here come from a woman between 40 and 55 years old in good health and CMV-seropositive.

Here the CDR3 reads CATSRRAGNQPQHF. CDR3 DNA sequence: TGTGCCACCAGCAGGAGGGCAGGCAATCAGCCCCAGCATTTT. J is TRBJ1-5 and V is TRBV15; D unresolved. Germline V lookup: CDR1 LNHNV, CDR2 YYDKDF (reference sequence). This CDR3 has 14 amino acids. V lost 3 bases and J 2 bases, leaving 8 bases between the germline ends.

V usage is TRBV7-9 and J usage is TRBJ2-5, with 7 bases fitting TRBD1. Germline CDR1 SEHNR, CDR2 FQNEAQ (reference sequence). Germline trimming cut 5 bases from V and 0 bases from J; bases unmatched to any gene: 6. The CDR3 runs to 15 residues. CDR3 residues: CASSLGTANQETQYF. In DNA form, the CDR3 reads TGTGCCAGCAGCCTTGGGACAGCCAACCAAGAGACCCAGTACTTC. Drawing the rest from reference TRBV7-9 and TRBJ2-5, the complete variable domain is DTGVSQNPRHKITKRGQNVTFRCDPISEHNRLYWYRQTLGQGPEFLTYFQNEAQLEKSRLLSDRFSAERPKGSFSTLEIQRTEQGDSAMYLCASSLGTANQETQYFGPGTRLLVL.

This chain links TRBV18 with TRBJ1-3; TRBD1 might be the D (6 bases). The CDR3 runs 17 residues. Germline V lookup: CDR1 KGHSH, CDR2 LQKENI. V was pared by 0 bases and J by 1 base, with 13 bases between. Here the CDR3 DNA reads TGTGCCAGCTCACCACCTACAGGGAGGGGATCTGGAAACACCATATATTTT. Translated, it gives CASSPPTGRGSGNTIYF. Based on the CDR3 plus reference TRBV18 and TRBJ1-3, the full variable domain is NAGVMQNPRHLVRRRGQEARLRCSPMKGHSHVYWYRQLPEEGLKFMVYLQKENIIDESGMPKERFSAEFPKEGPSILRIQQVVRGDSAAYFCASSPPTGRGSGNTIYFGEGSWLTVV.

CDR3 protein: CAISEGQGGNQPQHF. The CDR3 bases are TGTGCCATCAGCGAAGGACAGGGTGGCAATCAGCCCCAGCATTTT. The chain has TRBV10-3 and TRBJ1-5; TRBD1 aligns across 8 bases. Germline CDR1 is ENHRY and CDR2 is SYGVKD. This CDR3 has 15 amino acids. The ends lost 6 bases at V and 2 bases at J; junction bases unmatched: 6.

V usage is TRBV27 and J usage is TRBJ1-2; 10 nucleotides line up with TRBD1. Germline V gene sequence: CDR1 MNHEY, CDR2 SMNVEV (reference sequence). The CDR3 runs 13 residues. J lost 3 bases, V lost 10 bases, and 5 bases had no gene match. In DNA, the CDR3 is TGTGCCACCTGGACAGGGGGTCACTATGGCTACACCTTC. It translates to CATWTGGHYGYTF.

The chain joins TRBV6-1 to TRBJ1-2; maybe TRBD1 (6 bases). The CDR3 totals 14 residues. V lost 6 bases and J lost 4, with 15 bases in between. Germline CDR1 is MNHNS and CDR2 is SASEGT. DNA of the CDR3: TGTGCCAGCAGCCGGGACAACCAACTCTATGGCTACACCTTC. Translating it yields CASSRDNQLYGYTF.

In the case of this clone: One end of the junction does not line up with germline, which may come from a read error. The chain joins TRBV30 to TRBJ1-5; the match to TRBD1 covers 7 bases. The CDR3 is 13 amino acids. Germline loops: CDR1 GTSNPN, CDR2 SVGIG (reference sequence). The chain's CDR3 is CAWSRDSSQPQHF. CDR3 coding DNA: TGTGCCTGGTCCCGGGACAGCAGTCAGCCCCAGCATTTT.

In its sample, this clone was seen a few times. The chain recombines TRBV19 with TRBJ1-1; D is unclear. Germline V gene lookup returns CDR1 LNHDA and CDR2 SQIVND (reference sequence). Trimming stripped 4 bases from V and 4 bases from J, with 10 bases between. The CDR3 loop spans 13 amino acids. CDR3 loop: CASSTRGGTEAFF. CDR3 DNA sequence: TGTGCCAGTAGTACTCGGGGAGGCACTGAAGCTTTCTTT.

The rearrangement links TRBV5-1 to TRBJ1-4; TRBD1 aligns across 11 bases. Trimming at V came to 4 bases and at J to 6 bases, leaving 5 bases not matched to a gene. This CDR3 comprises 15 residues. From germline, CDR1 is SGHRS and CDR2 YFSETQ. CDR3 amino acids: CASSRGQGVDEKLFF. The CDR3 coding sequence is TGCGCCAGCAGCAGGGGACAGGGGGTTGATGAAAAACTGTTTTTT.

This clone was found a few times. The chain is built from TRBV4-3 and TRBJ1-1; a weak D match, TRBD1 (5 bases). The CDR3 length is 15 residues. Germline CDR1 and CDR2: LGHNA and YSLEER. V lost 0 bases and J lost 1, with 9 bases in between. The CDR3 spells CASSQDSGGNTEAFF. In nucleotides, the CDR3 is TGCGCCAGCAGCCAAGACTCCGGGGGGAACACTGAAGCTTTCTTT.

The V and J genes are TRBV4-1 and TRBJ2-7, with 9 bases matching TRBD2. V dropped 4 bases and J dropped 2; count of bases not matched to a gene: 6. The CDR3 is 15 residues long. Germline V lookup: CDR1 MGHRA, CDR2 YSYEKL. In nucleotides, the CDR3 is TGCGCCAGCAGCCCCCCCGAGCGGGGGGCCTACGAGCAGTACTTC. Translating it yields CASSPPERGAYEQYF.

J is TRBJ2-1 and V is TRBV28; 10 bases fit TRBD2. Germline-derived CDR1 and CDR2 are MDHEN and SYDVKM. This CDR3 region has 15 residues. Trimming at V came to 8 bases and at J to 0 bases, leaving 4 bases not matched to a gene. CDR3 sequence (DNA): TGTGCCAGCCATTCTAGCGGGGGCTCCTACAATGAGCAGTTCTTC. Encoded protein: CASHSSGGSYNEQFF.

The chain employs TRBV7-6 and TRBJ2-1, with 7 bases identical to TRBD2. V gave up 5 bases and J gave up 8 bases; unmatched junction bases: 15. Germline values: CDR1 SGHVS, CDR2 FNYEAQ. There are 16 residues in the CDR3. The CDR3 bases are TGTGCCAGCAGCCCGATGGGGGGGGGTCTAAACTATGAGCAGTTCTTC. This translates into CASSPMGGGLNYEQFF.

The rearrangement links TRBV5-6 to TRBJ1-3; 8 bases are shared with TRBD1. The CDR3 extends over 15 amino acids. Germline V gene data show CDR1 as SGHDT and CDR2 as YYEEEE. V was clipped by 5 bases and J by 7 bases; unmatched bases: 11. The CDR3 reads CASSSSSQGGNTIYF. The CDR3 bases are TGTGCCAGCAGTTCATCATCACAGGGGGGGAACACCATATATTTT.

The chain recombines TRBV4-2 with TRBJ2-5; 8 bases agree with TRBD2. Germline V CDR1 and CDR2: LGHNA, YNFKEQ. The V and J ends lost 1 base and 3 bases, in that order; junction bases with no gene match: 4. This CDR3 is 15 amino acids long. The DNA for the CDR3 is TGTGCCAGCAGCCAAGGGACGGGAGGGGAAGAGACCCAGTACTTC. It yields the protein CASSQGTGGEETQYF.

The V and J genes are TRBV11-2 and TRBJ1-1, with D perhaps matching TRBD1 (6 bases). V lost 5 bases, J lost 2 bases, and 12 bases lay in between. CDR1 is SGHAT and CDR2 is FQNNGV in the germline V gene. The CDR3 is 14 residues long. CDR3 sequence reads: CASSTRGVNTEAFF. The DNA for the CDR3 is TGTGCCAGCAGCACCAGGGGAGTAAACACTGAAGCTTTCTTT.

The V gene is TRBV2, the J gene TRBJ1-2; 7 nucleotides agree with TRBD1. This CDR3 has 15 amino acids. Trimming took 6 bases from V and 2 from J; bases not matched to a gene: 9. Germline CDR1 and CDR2: SNHLY and FYNNEI. In DNA form, the CDR3 reads TGTGCCAGCAGACAAGCCGGGACAGAAAACTATGGCTACACCTTC. Translation: CASRQAGTENYGYTF.

This clone occurred once. CDR3 in DNA: TGTGCCAGCAGCTTAGGAGGGGGGGCCTACAATGAGCAGTTCTTC. It yields the protein CASSLGGGAYNEQFF. This chain uses TRBV5-4 with TRBJ2-1, with D possibly being TRBD2 (7 bases). This CDR3 comprises 15 residues. Trimming took 2 bases from V and 2 from J, leaving 11 bases between them. The germline CDR1 and CDR2 sequences are SGHNT and YYREEE (reference sequence).

V is TRBV5-1 and J is TRBJ2-5, with D perhaps TRBD2 (5 bases). The CDR3 spans 16 residues. The germline CDR1 and CDR2 sequences are SGHRS and YFSETQ. V was pared by 4 bases and J by 5 bases, with 21 bases between. The CDR3 protein is CASSGRTRFGGETQYF. The CDR3 nucleotides are TGCGCCAGCAGCGGTCGGACTCGATTCGGTGGGGAGACCCAGTACTTC.

The gene calls are TRBV2 and TRBJ2-1; TRBD2 agrees at 13 bases. V gave up 6 bases and J gave up 10 bases; unmatched junction bases: 9. This CDR3 has 15 residues. CDR1 and CDR2 (germline): SNHLY, FYNNEI. The CDR3 DNA reads as TGTGCCAGCAGGGGACTAGCGGGGAGCGTCAACGAGCAGTTCTTC. Translation gives CASRGLAGSVNEQFF.

This rearrangement joins TRBV19 to TRBJ1-1; D is possibly TRBD1 (6 bases). This CDR3 is 14 amino acids long. V lost 11 bases, J lost 2 bases, and 18 bases lay in between. CDR1 is LNHDA and CDR2 is SQIVND in the germline V gene (reference sequence). The chain's CDR3 is CASRIPGHNTEAFF. CDR3 nucleotides: TGTGCCTCACGCATACCGGGACATAACACTGAAGCTTTCTTT.

The chain recombines TRBV27 with TRBJ2-1; TRBD1 agrees at 7 bases. V dropped 5 bases and J dropped 0; count of bases not matched to a gene: 7. Germline V gene sequence: CDR1 MNHEY, CDR2 SMNVEV (reference sequence). The length of the CDR3 is 16 residues. The CDR3 protein is CASSRPGQTSYNEQFF. CDR3 nucleotides: TGTGCCAGCAGTCGACCGGGACAGACCTCCTACAATGAGCAGTTCTTC.

The chain is built from TRBV18 and TRBJ2-7, with no clear D. CDR1 is KGHSH, CDR2 LQKENI, per germline. V lost 1 base and J 5 bases, leaving 18 bases between the germline ends. The CDR3 spans 16 residues. CDR3 loop: CASSPRAVAGLDEQYF. The CDR3 DNA is TGTGCCAGCTCACCACGGGCAGTCGCAGGTCTTGACGAGCAGTACTTC. Variable domain in full (rest from reference TRBV18 and TRBJ2-7): NAGVMQNPRHLVRRRGQEARLRCSPMKGHSHVYWYRQLPEEGLKFMVYLQKENIIDESGMPKERFSAEFPKEGPSILRIQQVVRGDSAAYFCASSPRAVAGLDEQYFGPGTRLTVT.

The rearrangement uses TRBV28 and TRBJ2-1; 8 nucleotides line up with TRBD2. Germline-derived CDR1 and CDR2 are MDHEN and SYDVKM. The CDR3 length is 15 residues. V lost 3 bases and J lost 8; bases outside the gene matches: 9. CDR3 DNA: TGTGCCAGCAGTTTCCCAGCGGGAGTTCCCGATGAGCAGTTCTTC. Translating it yields CASSFPAGVPDEQFF.

In this sample, this clone turned up a few times. V gene TRBV6-1 combines with J gene TRBJ2-7; TRBD2 matches at 10 bases. Germline V lookup: CDR1 MNHNS, CDR2 SASEGT. The V gene end was trimmed by 1 base and the J gene end by 4 bases; junction bases not matched to a gene: 13. This CDR3 has 18 amino acids. This chain's CDR3 is CASSEELGGASGGYEQYF. DNA of the CDR3: TGTGCCAGCAGTGAAGAATTAGGAGGGGCTAGCGGGGGTTACGAGCAGTACTTC.

This clone has more than one count but fewer than ten. The V gene is TRBV5-1, the J gene TRBJ2-5, with 12 bases fitting TRBD2. Germline-derived CDR1 and CDR2 are SGHRS and YFSETQ. The CDR3 is 19 amino acids. V dropped 0 bases and J dropped 5; count of bases not matched to a gene: 14. CDR3 loop: CASSLAPRLAGGPGETQYF. The DNA of the CDR3 is TGCGCCAGCAGCTTGGCCCCTCGGCTAGCGGGAGGGCCCGGTGAGACCCAGTACTTC.

In this sample, this clone turned up once. The rearrangement uses TRBV27 and TRBJ1-5; 9 bases align to TRBD1. Germline CDR1 reads MNHEY; CDR2 reads SMNVEV (reference sequence). V lost 6 bases and J lost 1; bases outside the gene matches: 4. The CDR3 contains 15 residues. CDR3 region: CASRKTGGSNQPQHF. DNA for the CDR3: TGTGCCAGCAGGAAGACAGGGGGAAGCAATCAGCCCCAGCATTTT.

The chain uses TRBV19 and TRBJ1-2; D is possibly TRBD1 (5 bases). The CDR3 has 14 amino acids. Trimming took off 1 base at V and 7 bases at J, with 13 bases between the two ends. Germline CDR1 is LNHDA and CDR2 is SQIVND (reference sequence). The CDR3 DNA reads as TGTGCCAGTAGTATAGGCCAGGGTTCACTTGGCTACACCTTC. It translates to CASSIGQGSLGYTF.